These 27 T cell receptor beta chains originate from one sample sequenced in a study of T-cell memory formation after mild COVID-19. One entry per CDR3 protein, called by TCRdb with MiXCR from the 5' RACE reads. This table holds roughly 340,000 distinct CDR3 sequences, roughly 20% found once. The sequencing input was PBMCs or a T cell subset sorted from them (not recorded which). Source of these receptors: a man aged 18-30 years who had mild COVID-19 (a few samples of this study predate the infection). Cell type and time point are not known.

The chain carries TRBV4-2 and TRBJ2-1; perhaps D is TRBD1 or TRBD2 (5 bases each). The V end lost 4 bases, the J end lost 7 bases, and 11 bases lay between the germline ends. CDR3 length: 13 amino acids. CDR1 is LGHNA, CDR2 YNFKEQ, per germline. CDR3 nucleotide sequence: TGTGCCAGCAGCCTGGGACGGAAGAATGAGCAGTTCTTC. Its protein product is CASSLGRKNEQFF.

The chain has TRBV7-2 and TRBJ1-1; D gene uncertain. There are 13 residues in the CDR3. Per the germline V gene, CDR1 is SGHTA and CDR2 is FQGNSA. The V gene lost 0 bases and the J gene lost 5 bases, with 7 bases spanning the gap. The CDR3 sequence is CASSLAEVTEAFF. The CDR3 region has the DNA TGTGCCAGCAGCTTAGCGGAGGTGACTGAAGCTTTCTTT.

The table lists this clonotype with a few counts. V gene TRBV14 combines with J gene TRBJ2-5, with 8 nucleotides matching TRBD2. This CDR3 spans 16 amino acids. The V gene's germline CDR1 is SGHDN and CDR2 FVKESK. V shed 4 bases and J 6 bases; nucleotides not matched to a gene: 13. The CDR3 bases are TGTGCCAGCAGCCTGCGGGGGGAATACACAATGAAGACCCAGTACTTC. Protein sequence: CASSLRGEYTMKTQYF. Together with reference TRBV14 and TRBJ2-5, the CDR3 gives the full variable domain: EAGVTQFPSHSVIEKGQTVTLRCDPISGHDNLYWYRRVMGKEIKFLLHFVKESKQDESGMPNNRFLAERTGGTYSTLKVQPAELEDSGVYFCASSLRGEYTMKTQYFGPGTRLLVL.

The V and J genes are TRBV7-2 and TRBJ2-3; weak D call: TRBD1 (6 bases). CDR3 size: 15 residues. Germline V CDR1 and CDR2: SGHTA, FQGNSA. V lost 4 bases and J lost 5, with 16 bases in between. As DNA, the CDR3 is TGTGCCAGCAGCTGGGGGCACTGGGGGATAGATACGCAGTATTTT. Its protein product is CASSWGHWGIDTQYF.

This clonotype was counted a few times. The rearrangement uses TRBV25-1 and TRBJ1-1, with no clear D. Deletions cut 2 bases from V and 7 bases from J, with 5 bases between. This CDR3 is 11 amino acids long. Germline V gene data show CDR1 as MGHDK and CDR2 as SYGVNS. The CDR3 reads CASSEGSEAFF. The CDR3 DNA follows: TGTGCCAGCAGTGAAGGCAGTGAAGCTTTCTTT.

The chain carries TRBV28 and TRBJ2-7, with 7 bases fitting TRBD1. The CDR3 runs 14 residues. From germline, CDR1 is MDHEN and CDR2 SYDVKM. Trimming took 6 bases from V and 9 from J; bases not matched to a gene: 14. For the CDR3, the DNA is TGTGCCAGCAGCCGCTTGACAGGGCTTTTGACGCAGTACGTC. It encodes CASSRLTGLLTQYV.

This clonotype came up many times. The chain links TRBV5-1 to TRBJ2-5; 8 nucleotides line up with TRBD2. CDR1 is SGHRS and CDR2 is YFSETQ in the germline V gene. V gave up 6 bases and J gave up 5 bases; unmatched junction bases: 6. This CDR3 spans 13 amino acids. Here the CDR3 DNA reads TGCGCCAGCATTCCTAGCGGGTCGGAGACCCAGTACTTC. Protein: CASIPSGSETQYF.

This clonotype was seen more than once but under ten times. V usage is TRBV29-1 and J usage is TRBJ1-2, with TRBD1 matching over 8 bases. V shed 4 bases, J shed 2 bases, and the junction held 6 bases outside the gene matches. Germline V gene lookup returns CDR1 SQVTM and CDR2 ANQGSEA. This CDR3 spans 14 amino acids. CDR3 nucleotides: TGCAGCGTTGGCTTGACAGGGGCCAACTATGGCTACACCTTC. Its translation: CSVGLTGANYGYTF.

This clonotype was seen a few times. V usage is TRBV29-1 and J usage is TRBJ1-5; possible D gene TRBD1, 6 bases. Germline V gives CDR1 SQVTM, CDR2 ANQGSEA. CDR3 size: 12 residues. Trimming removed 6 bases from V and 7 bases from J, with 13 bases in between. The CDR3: CSVGDIEQPQHF. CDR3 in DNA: TGCAGCGTGGGGGACATCGAACAGCCCCAGCATTTT.

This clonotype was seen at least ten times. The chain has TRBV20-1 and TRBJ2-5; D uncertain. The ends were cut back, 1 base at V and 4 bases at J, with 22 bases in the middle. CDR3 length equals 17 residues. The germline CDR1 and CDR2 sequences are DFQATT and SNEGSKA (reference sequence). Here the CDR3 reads CSARVKSRALVSETQYF. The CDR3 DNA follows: TGCAGTGCTAGAGTCAAAAGTCGGGCATTAGTCTCAGAGACCCAGTACTTC.

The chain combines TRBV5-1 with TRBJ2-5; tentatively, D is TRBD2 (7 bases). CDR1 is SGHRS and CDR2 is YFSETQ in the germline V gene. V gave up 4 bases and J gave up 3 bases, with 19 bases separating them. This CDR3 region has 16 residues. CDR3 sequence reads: CASSTGTLGGEETQYF. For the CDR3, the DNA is TGCGCCAGCAGCACAGGGACACTGGGAGGGGAAGAGACCCAGTACTTC.

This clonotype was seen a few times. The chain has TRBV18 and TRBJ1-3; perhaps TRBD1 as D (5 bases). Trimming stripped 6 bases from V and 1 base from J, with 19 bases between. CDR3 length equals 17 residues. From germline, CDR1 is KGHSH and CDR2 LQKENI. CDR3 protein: CASSRDLPRISGNTIYF. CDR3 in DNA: TGTGCCAGCTCGCGGGACCTACCTCGTATTTCTGGAAACACCATATATTTT.

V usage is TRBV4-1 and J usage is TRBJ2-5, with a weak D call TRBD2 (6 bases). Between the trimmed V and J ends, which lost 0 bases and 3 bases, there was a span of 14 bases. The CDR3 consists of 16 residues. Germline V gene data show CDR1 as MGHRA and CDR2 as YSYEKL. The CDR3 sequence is CASSQDIYPGEETQYF. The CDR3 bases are TGCGCCAGCAGCCAAGACATTTATCCGGGGGAAGAGACCCAGTACTTC.

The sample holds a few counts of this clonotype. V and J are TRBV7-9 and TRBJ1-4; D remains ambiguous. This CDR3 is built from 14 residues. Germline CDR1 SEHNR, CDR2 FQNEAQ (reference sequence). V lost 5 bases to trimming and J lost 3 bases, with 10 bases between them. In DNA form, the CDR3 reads TGTGCCAGCAGCATAACCGCGGCTAATGAAAAACTGTTTTTT. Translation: CASSITAANEKLFF.

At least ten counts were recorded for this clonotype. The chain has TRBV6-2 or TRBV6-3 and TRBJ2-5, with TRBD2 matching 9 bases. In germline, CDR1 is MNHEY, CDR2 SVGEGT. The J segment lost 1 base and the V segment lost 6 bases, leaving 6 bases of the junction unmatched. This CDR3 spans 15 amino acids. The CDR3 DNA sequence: TGTGCCAGCAGACGATTTAGCGGGAGCCAAGAGACCCAGTACTTC. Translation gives CASRRFSGSQETQYF.

The CDR3, as DNA: TGCGCCAGCAGCTTTGCTAGCGGCGTCACCGGGGAGCTGTTTTTT. It is translated as CASSFASGVTGELFF. This rearrangement joins TRBV5-1 to TRBJ2-2, with 7 bases fitting TRBD2. Germline CDR1 SGHRS, CDR2 YFSETQ. This CDR3 has 15 residues. V shed 2 bases and J 4 bases; nucleotides not matched to a gene: 5.

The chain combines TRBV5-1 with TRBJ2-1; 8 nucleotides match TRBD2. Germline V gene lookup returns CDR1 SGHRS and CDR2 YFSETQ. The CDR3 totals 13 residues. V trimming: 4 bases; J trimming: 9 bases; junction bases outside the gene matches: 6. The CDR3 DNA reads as TGCGCCAGCAGCCCGCCGGGAGGGGCTGAGCAGTTCTTC. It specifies CASSPPGGAEQFF.

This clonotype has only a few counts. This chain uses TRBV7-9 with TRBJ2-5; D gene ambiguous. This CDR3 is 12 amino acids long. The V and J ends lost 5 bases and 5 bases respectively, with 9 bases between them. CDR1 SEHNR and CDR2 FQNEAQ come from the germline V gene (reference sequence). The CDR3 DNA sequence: TGTGCCAGCAGCCCGACTTTGGAGACCCAGTACTTC. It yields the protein CASSPTLETQYF. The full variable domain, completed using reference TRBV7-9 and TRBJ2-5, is DTGVSQNPRHKITKRGQNVTFRCDPISEHNRLYWYRQTLGQGPEFLTYFQNEAQLEKSRLLSDRFSAERPKGSFSTLEIQRTEQGDSAMYLCASSPTLETQYFGPGTRLLVL.

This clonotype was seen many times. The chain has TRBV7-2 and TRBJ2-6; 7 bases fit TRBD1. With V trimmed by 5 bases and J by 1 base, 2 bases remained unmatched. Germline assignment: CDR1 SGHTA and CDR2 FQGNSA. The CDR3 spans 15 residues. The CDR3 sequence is CASSPRGSGANVLTF. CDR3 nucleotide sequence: TGTGCCAGCAGCCCCAGGGGGTCTGGGGCCAACGTCCTGACTTTC.

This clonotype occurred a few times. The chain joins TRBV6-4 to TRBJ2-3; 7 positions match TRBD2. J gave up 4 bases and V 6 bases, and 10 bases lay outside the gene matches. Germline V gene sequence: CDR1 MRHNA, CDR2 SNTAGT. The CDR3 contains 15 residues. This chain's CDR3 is CASSETSAGADTQYF. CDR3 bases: TGTGCCAGCAGCGAAACTAGCGCGGGAGCAGATACGCAGTATTTT.

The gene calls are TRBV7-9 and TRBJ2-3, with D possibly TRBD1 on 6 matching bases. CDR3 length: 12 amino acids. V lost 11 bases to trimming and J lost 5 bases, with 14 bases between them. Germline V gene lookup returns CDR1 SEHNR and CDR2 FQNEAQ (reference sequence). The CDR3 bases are TGTGCCGCCGTGGGGACACGAGATACGCAGTATTTT. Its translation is CAAVGTRDTQYF.

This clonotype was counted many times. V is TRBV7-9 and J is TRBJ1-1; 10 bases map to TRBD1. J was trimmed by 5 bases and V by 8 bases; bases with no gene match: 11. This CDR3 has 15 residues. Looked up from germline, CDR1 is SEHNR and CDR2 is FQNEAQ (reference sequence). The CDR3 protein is CASPTWGQGYTEAFF. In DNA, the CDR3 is TGTGCCAGCCCAACCTGGGGACAGGGGTATACTGAAGCTTTCTTT.

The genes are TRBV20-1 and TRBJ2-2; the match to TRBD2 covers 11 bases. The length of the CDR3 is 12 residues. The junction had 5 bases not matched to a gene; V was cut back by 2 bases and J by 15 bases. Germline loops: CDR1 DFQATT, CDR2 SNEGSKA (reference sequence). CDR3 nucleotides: TGCAGTGCTAGAACTAGCGGGGGCCAGGTGTTTTTT. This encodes CSARTSGGQVFF.

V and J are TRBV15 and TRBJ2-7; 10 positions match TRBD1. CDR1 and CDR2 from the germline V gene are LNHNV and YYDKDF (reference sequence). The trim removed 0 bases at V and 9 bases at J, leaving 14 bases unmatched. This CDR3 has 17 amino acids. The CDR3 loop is CATSRDLGGQGLTWQYF. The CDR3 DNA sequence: TGTGCCACCAGCAGAGATCTGGGGGGACAGGGGTTAACCTGGCAGTACTTC. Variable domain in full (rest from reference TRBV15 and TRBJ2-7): DAMVIQNPRYQVTQFGKPVTLSCSQTLNHNVMYWYQQKSSQAPKLLFHYYDKDFNNEADTPDNFQSRRPNTSFCFLDIRSPGLGDTAMYLCATSRDLGGQGLTWQYFGPGTRLTVT.

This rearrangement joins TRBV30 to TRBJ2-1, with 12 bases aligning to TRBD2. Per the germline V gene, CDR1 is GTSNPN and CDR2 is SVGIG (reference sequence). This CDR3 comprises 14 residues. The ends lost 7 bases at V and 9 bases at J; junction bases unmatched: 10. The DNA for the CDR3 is TGTGCCTTTAACCTAGCGGGGGGGCCGAGTGAGCAGTTCTTC. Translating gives CAFNLAGGPSEQFF.

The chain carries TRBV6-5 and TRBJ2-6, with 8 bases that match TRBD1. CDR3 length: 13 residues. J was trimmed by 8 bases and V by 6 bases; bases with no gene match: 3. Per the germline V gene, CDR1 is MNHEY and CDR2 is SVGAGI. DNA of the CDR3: TGTGCCAGCAGACCAGGGGGCCCCAACGTCCTGACTTTC. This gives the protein CASRPGGPNVLTF.

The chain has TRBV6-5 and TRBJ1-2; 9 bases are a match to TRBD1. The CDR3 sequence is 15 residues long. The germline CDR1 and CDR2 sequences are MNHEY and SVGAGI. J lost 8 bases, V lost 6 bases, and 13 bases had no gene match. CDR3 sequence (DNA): TGTGCCAGCAGGATACCGGGACAGGGAGGCGCGGGCTACACCTTC. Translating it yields CASRIPGQGGAGYTF.